This passage covers 22 T cell receptor beta chains from one sample sequenced in a study of shared clonotypes between healthy human individuals. TCRdb's copy holds only in-frame clones and misses some; the assay was immunoSEQ multiplex PCR. There are just over 2,000,000 clones in the sample; approximately 95% occur only once, and roughly 0.13% lies in the top ten. Sequencing was carried out using naive CD4+ T cells sorted from blood. Sample subset: CD45RA+ positively selected. The receptors derive from a man between 18 and 35 years old in good health.

A single count supports this clone. The chain joins TRBV7-9 to TRBJ2-2; D is possibly TRBD2 (5 bases). V was pared by 3 bases and J by 4 bases, with 12 bases between. The CDR3 spans 15 residues. Germline-derived CDR1 and CDR2 are SEHNR and FQNEAQ (reference sequence). The CDR3 DNA reads as TGTGCCAGCAGCTTTCCGAGGGCGTTCACCGGGGAGCTGTTTTTT. It yields the protein CASSFPRAFTGELFF. The full variable domain, completed using reference TRBV7-9 and TRBJ2-2, is DTGVSQNPRHKITKRGQNVTFRCDPISEHNRLYWYRQTLGQGPEFLTYFQNEAQLEKSRLLSDRFSAERPKGSFSTLEIQRTEQGDSAMYLCASSFPRAFTGELFFGEGSRLTVL.

The V and J genes are TRBV18 and TRBJ2-5; D gene ambiguous. The CDR3 covers 16 residues. With 3 bases removed from V and 1 base from J, the gap between germline ends came to 15 bases. In germline, CDR1 is KGHSH, CDR2 LQKENI. CDR3 residues: CASSPYSTPFQETQYF. CDR3 DNA: TGTGCCAGCTCACCCTACAGTACACCCTTCCAAGAGACCCAGTACTTC.

J is TRBJ2-2 and V is TRBV14; D is ambiguous. The germline V and J ends were trimmed by 3 bases and 5 bases, with 4 bases remaining between them. Germline-derived CDR1 and CDR2 are SGHDN and FVKESK. The CDR3 length is 12 residues. The CDR3 sequence is CASSQRTGELFF. CDR3 DNA: TGTGCCAGCAGCCAGCGGACCGGGGAGCTGTTTTTT.

This clone appeared once. The rearrangement joins TRBV9 to TRBJ2-1; tentative D call: TRBD1 (5 bases). This CDR3 region has 15 residues. V lost 0 bases and J 4 bases, leaving 11 bases between the germline ends. In germline, CDR1 is SGDLS, CDR2 YYNGEE. The CDR3 sequence: CASSVGRGLYNEQFF. CDR3 DNA: TGTGCCAGCAGCGTAGGAAGGGGTCTTTACAATGAGCAGTTCTTC.

The chain is built from TRBV5-1 and TRBJ1-1; 8 positions match TRBD1. The trim removed 2 bases at V and 7 bases at J, leaving 4 bases unmatched. Germline V gene lookup returns CDR1 SGHRS and CDR2 YFSETQ. CDR3 size: 13 residues. The CDR3: CASSFQGAGEAFF. CDR3 nucleotides: TGCGCCAGCAGCTTCCAGGGGGCGGGTGAAGCTTTCTTT.

The CDR3 DNA sequence: TGTGCCAGCCACAGGGGAATCGGTCAGCCCCAGCATTTT. Translating it yields CASHRGIGQPQHF. The chain recombines TRBV6-5 with TRBJ1-5; 7 bases are a match to TRBD1. J gave up 6 bases and V 8 bases, and 7 bases lay outside the gene matches. The CDR3 sequence is 13 residues long. Germline V gene lookup returns CDR1 MNHEY and CDR2 SVGAGI.

The chain joins TRBV10-3 to TRBJ1-5, with TRBD1 as a possible D gene (6 bases). Trimming stripped 6 bases from V and 5 bases from J, with 17 bases between. CDR3 length: 15 residues. Looked up from germline, CDR1 is ENHRY and CDR2 is SYGVKD. CDR3: CAISLRGGPDQPQHF. CDR3 nucleotides: TGTGCCATCAGCCTTCGAGGGGGGCCCGATCAGCCCCAGCATTTT.

This clone showed up just once. The DNA for the CDR3 is TGTGCCAGCAGTACAGGGACGGGGAATCAGCCCCAGCATTTT. This gives the protein CASSTGTGNQPQHF. The gene calls are TRBV28 and TRBJ1-5, with D possibly matching TRBD1 (6 bases). The CDR3 spans 14 residues. Germline values: CDR1 MDHEN, CDR2 SYDVKM. Between the trimmed V and J ends, which lost 5 bases and 4 bases, there was a span of 12 bases. Filled out from reference TRBV28 and TRBJ1-5, the complete variable domain reads DVKVTQSSRYLVKRTGEKVFLECVQDMDHENMFWYRQDPGLGLRLIYFSYDVKMKEKGDIPEGYSVSREKKERFSLILESASTNQTSMYLCASSTGTGNQPQHFGDGTRLSIL.

CDR3 bases: TGTGCCAGCAGCGCCGGACAGGGGCCCAAATCCGGGGAGCTGTTTTTT. It translates to CASSAGQGPKSGELFF. The chain carries TRBV7-3 and TRBJ2-2, with TRBD1 matching 9 bases. The CDR3 has 16 amino acids. The V gene's germline CDR1 is SGHTA and CDR2 FQGTGA. Unmatched junction bases numbered 10, after V lost 5 bases and J lost 6 bases. The full variable domain, in which reference TRBV7-3 and TRBJ2-2 provide the parts outside the CDR3, is GAGVSQTPSNKVTEKGKYVELRCDPISGHTALYWYRQSLGQGPEFLIYFQGTGAADDSGLPNDRFFAVRPEGSVSTLKIQRTERGDSAVYLCASSAGQGPKSGELFFGEGSRLTVL.

Of note for this clone: Within the sample, other DNA sequences also encode this same CDR3. V usage is TRBV5-6 and J usage is TRBJ1-5, with D unresolved. Trimming took 0 bases from V and 4 from J, leaving 8 bases between them. The CDR3 has 14 residues. The germline V gene has CDR1 SGHDT and CDR2 YYEEEE. In DNA, the CDR3 is TGTGCCAGCAGCTTGGGGCAGATAAATCAGCCCCAGCATTTT. Its translation: CASSLGQINQPQHF.

Worth noting for this clone: The junction differs from germline at one of its ends, possibly a read error. This chain connects TRBV12-5 to TRBJ2-5, with no clear D. CDR1 and CDR2 from the germline V gene are LGHNT and FRNRAP. The CDR3 is 14 amino acids. The CDR3: CASGLVRSLTPVDF. The CDR3 coding sequence is TGTGCTAGTGGTTTGGTACGATCTTTGACCCCAGTAGACTTC.

The CDR3 loop reads CASSRAGDKNTEAFF. In DNA form, the CDR3 reads TGTGCCAGCAGTCGAGCAGGGGACAAGAACACTGAAGCTTTCTTT. This chain links TRBV25-1 with TRBJ1-1, with D possibly matching TRBD1 (6 bases). This CDR3 comprises 15 residues. CDR1 and CDR2 from the germline V gene are MGHDK and SYGVNS. V was pared by 5 bases and J by 1 base, with 14 bases between.

The chain carries TRBV5-1 and TRBJ2-3, with D possibly being TRBD2 (5 bases). Germline CDR1 and CDR2: SGHRS and YFSETQ. The CDR3 loop spans 15 amino acids. Between the trimmed V and J ends, which lost 1 base and 5 bases, there was a span of 14 bases. CDR3 amino acids: CASSLMSSGIDTQYF. The CDR3 coding sequence is TGCGCCAGCAGCTTGATGTCGAGCGGTATAGATACGCAGTATTTT.

Only a few counts were recorded for this clone. The chain employs TRBV30 and TRBJ1-1, with no clear D. The CDR3 is 14 residues long. The germline CDR1 and CDR2 sequences are GTSNPN and SVGIG (reference sequence). Trimming took 3 bases from V and 0 from J, leaving 11 bases between them. The chain's CDR3 is CAWRRAAMNTEAFF. In DNA form, the CDR3 reads TGTGCCTGGAGAAGGGCAGCAATGAACACTGAAGCTTTCTTT.

As for this clone: The sample carries other DNA sequences with the same CDR3. This chain joins TRBV5-1 and TRBJ2-3, with D possibly matching TRBD1 (5 bases). V was pared by 0 bases and J by 1 base, with 9 bases between. CDR3 size: 15 residues. Germline CDR1 and CDR2: SGHRS and YFSETQ. The CDR3 DNA sequence: TGCGCCAGCAGCTTGGGTGGCAGGGGCACAGATACGCAGTATTTT. Translation gives CASSLGGRGTDTQYF.

This clone was counted a single time. CDR3 sequence: CASSMGLAGITQETQYF. The CDR3 DNA reads TGTGCCAGTAGTATGGGTCTAGCGGGGATCACGCAAGAGACCCAGTACTTC. This sequence joins TRBV19 and TRBJ2-5; TRBD2 agrees at 9 bases. The V segment lost 3 bases and the J segment 2 bases; nucleotides outside the gene matches: 10. This CDR3 contains 17 residues. The V gene's germline CDR1 is LNHDA and CDR2 SQIVND (reference sequence).

V usage is TRBV6-5 and J usage is TRBJ2-1, with D maybe TRBD2 (6 bases). CDR3 length equals 12 residues. Germline V gene lookup returns CDR1 MNHEY and CDR2 SVGAGI. V lost 6 bases and J 12 bases, leaving 15 bases between the germline ends. The CDR3 spells CASRPEGKRQFF. DNA of the CDR3: TGTGCCAGCAGGCCGGAGGGGAAGAGGCAGTTCTTC.

The chain has TRBV5-6 and TRBJ1-3, with 7 positions matching TRBD1. The CDR3 contains 15 residues. Germline CDR1 SGHDT, CDR2 YYEEEE. V trimming: 4 bases; J trimming: 2 bases; junction bases outside the gene matches: 6. This CDR3 reads CASSKGTVPGNTIYF. CDR3 coding DNA: TGTGCCAGCAGCAAGGGGACAGTACCTGGAAACACCATATATTTT.

The rearrangement joins TRBV28 to TRBJ1-4, with D tentatively TRBD1 (6 bases). The V end lost 2 bases, the J end lost 8 bases, and 9 bases lay between the germline ends. Per the germline V gene, CDR1 is MDHEN and CDR2 is SYDVKM. The CDR3 length is 13 residues. In nucleotides, the CDR3 is TGTGCCAGCAGTTTACCCGGGACAGAAAAACTGTTTTTT. It is translated as CASSLPGTEKLFF.

The chain has TRBV27 and TRBJ2-1; 7 bases agree with TRBD2. CDR1 is MNHEY, CDR2 SMNVEV, per germline (reference sequence). The CDR3 contains 15 residues. V shed 4 bases and J 1 base; nucleotides not matched to a gene: 4. CDR3 sequence (DNA): TGTGCCAGCAGTTGGAAGGGAGGGTCCTACAATGAGCAGTTCTTC. Translation gives CASSWKGGSYNEQFF.

CDR3: CASSPAMGGNTEAFF. In DNA form, the CDR3 reads TGTGCCAGCAGCCCCGCCATGGGCGGGAACACTGAAGCTTTCTTT. This chain uses TRBV28 with TRBJ1-1, with D hard to call. The CDR3 is made up of 15 amino acids. In germline, CDR1 is MDHEN, CDR2 SYDVKM. Trimming took 6 bases from V and 1 from J, leaving 15 bases between them.

The V gene is TRBV5-1, the J gene TRBJ2-5, with D perhaps matching TRBD1 (5 bases). V was trimmed by 0 bases and J by 5 bases, leaving 14 bases between them. The germline V gene has CDR1 SGHRS and CDR2 YFSETQ. The CDR3 length is 15 residues. The CDR3 protein is CASSLGRVFEETQYF. CDR3 sequence (DNA): TGCGCCAGCAGCTTGGGCAGGGTGTTCGAGGAGACCCAGTACTTC.